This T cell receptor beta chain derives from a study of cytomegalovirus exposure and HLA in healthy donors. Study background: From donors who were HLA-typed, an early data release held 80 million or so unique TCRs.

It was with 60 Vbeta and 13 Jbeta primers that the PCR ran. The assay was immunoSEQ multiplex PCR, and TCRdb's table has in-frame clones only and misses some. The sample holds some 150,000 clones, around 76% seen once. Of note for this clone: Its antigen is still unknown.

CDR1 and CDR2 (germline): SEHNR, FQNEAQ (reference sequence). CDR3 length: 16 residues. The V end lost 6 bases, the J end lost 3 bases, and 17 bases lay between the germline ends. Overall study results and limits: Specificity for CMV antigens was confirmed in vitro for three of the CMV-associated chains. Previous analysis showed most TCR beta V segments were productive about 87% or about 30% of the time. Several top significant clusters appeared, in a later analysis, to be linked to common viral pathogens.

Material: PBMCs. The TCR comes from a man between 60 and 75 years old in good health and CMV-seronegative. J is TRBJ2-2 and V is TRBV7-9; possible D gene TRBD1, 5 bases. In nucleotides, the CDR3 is TGTGCCAGCAGTCCCCTCCATCAGGGTGACACCGGGGAGCTGTTTTTT. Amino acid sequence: CASSPLHQGDTGELFF.